This T cell receptor beta chain stems from a study of blood T cell repertoires in COVID-19. Across the whole study: Sources were T cells, B-cell-depleted T cells, or PBMCs; the material itself was cDNA or gDNA.

There are 14 residues in the CDR3. Between the trimmed V and J ends, which lost 4 bases and 6 bases, there was a span of 14 bases. Per the germline V gene, CDR1 is SGDLS and CDR2 is YYNGEE. The repertoire was sequenced with immunoSEQ multiplex PCR; TCRdb's copy has only in-frame clones and lacks some. The sample yields hundreds of thousands of clones, 87% seen once. The J gene is TRBJ1-5, the V gene TRBV9; perhaps TRBD1 as D (6 bases). Sequencing was performed on peripheral blood. The TCR originated in a man aged 18 to 35 with active or convalescent COVID-19. The CDR3 loop reads CASSPQGSAQPQHF. CDR3 nucleotide sequence: TGTGCCAGCAGCCCACAGGGTTCGGCTCAGCCCCAGCATTTT.